The 11 T cell receptor beta chains listed next were all sequenced from one sample in a study of shared clonotypes between healthy human individuals. Only in-frame clones appear in the TCRdb table, and some are missing; sequencing was by immunoSEQ multiplex PCR. The sample lists under 150,000 clones, more than 65% occurring once. Sequenced: memory CD8+ T cells sorted from blood. This sample's subset: CD45RO+ cells pooled with CCR7-negative TemRA cells. Receptors originate from a woman aged 30 to 39 in good health.

The chain uses TRBV28 and TRBJ2-3; 12 nucleotides line up with TRBD2. Germline CDR1 MDHEN, CDR2 SYDVKM. This CDR3 contains 21 residues. The trim removed 8 bases at V and 0 bases at J, leaving 21 bases unmatched. Here the CDR3 reads CASGNVTTGLAGRASTDTQYF. Here the CDR3 DNA reads TGTGCCAGCGGGAACGTCACAACAGGACTAGCGGGAAGGGCTAGCACAGATACGCAGTATTTT.

This clone showed up just a few times. This chain joins TRBV10-3 and TRBJ2-3; D call uncertain. The CDR3 spans 12 residues. Trimming pared 11 bases from V and 2 bases from J, leaving 11 bases between. CDR1 and CDR2 from the germline V gene are ENHRY and SYGVKD. The CDR3 is CASDQATDTQYF. DNA of the CDR3: TGTGCCTCCGATCAAGCCACAGATACGCAGTATTTT.

This clone was seen repeatedly, ten times or more. In DNA, the CDR3 is TGTGCCAGCAGCGACGGACTGGCGTACTTC. This gives the protein CASSDGLAYF. This chain joins TRBV7-6 and TRBJ2-7, with D possibly matching TRBD2 (5 bases). The V end lost 5 bases, the J end lost 12 bases, and 11 bases lay between the germline ends. Per germline, CDR1 SGHVS and CDR2 FNYEAQ. The CDR3 spans 10 residues.

The chain links TRBV28 to TRBJ1-5; D possibly corresponds to TRBD1 (6 bases). Germline CDR1 is MDHEN and CDR2 is SYDVKM. Trimming cost V 8 bases and J 4 bases, with 15 bases left between them. CDR3 length: 14 residues. CDR3 sequence: CASSDRPFNQPQHF. CDR3 bases: TGTGCCAGCTCTGACAGGCCTTTTAATCAGCCCCAGCATTTT.

In this sample, this clone turned up a few times. The chain uses TRBV28 and TRBJ2-7, with 7 bases that match TRBD2. The CDR3 length is 15 residues. Germline CDR1 and CDR2: MDHEN and SYDVKM. V shed 4 bases, J shed 5 bases, and the junction held 11 bases outside the gene matches. Here the CDR3 DNA reads TGTGCCAGCAGTTCCCACGCGGGAGTGGTAGACGAGCAGTACTTC. Its protein is CASSSHAGVVDEQYF.

In the case of this clone: This sample also contains other DNA sequences that code for the same CDR3. This chain uses TRBV25-1 with TRBJ2-5; D might be TRBD1 (5 bases). Trimming took 5 bases from V and 2 from J, leaving 6 bases between them. Per the germline V gene, CDR1 is MGHDK and CDR2 is SYGVNS. The CDR3 sequence is 12 residues long. The CDR3 coding sequence is TGTGCCAGCAGTCAGGGTCAAGAGACCCAGTACTTC. It is translated as CASSQGQETQYF. The complete variable domain, with remaining parts taken from reference TRBV25-1 and TRBJ2-5, reads EADIYQTPRYLVIGTGKKITLECSQTMGHDKMYWYQQDPGMELHLIHYSYGVNSTEKGDLSSESTVSRIRTEHFPLTLESARPSHTSQYLCASSQGQETQYFGPGTRLLVL.

This clone was counted many times. This chain uses TRBV25-1 with TRBJ1-4; D gene unclear. The CDR3 totals 14 residues. Germline V gives CDR1 MGHDK, CDR2 SYGVNS. The V gene lost 1 base and the J gene lost 8 bases, with 11 bases spanning the gap. This CDR3 reads CASSESKGGEKLFF. The CDR3 DNA reads TGTGCCAGCAGTGAATCAAAGGGAGGGGAAAAACTGTTTTTT.

The chain carries TRBV9 and TRBJ2-1, with D maybe TRBD1 (5 bases). From germline, CDR1 is SGDLS and CDR2 YYNGEE. This CDR3 spans 17 amino acids. Trimming left V 3 bases short and J 3 bases short, with 19 bases between. The DNA for the CDR3 is TGTGCCAGCAGCGCGGGCCAGGGTTGGCGGTTCTACAATGAGCAGTTCTTC. This sequence encodes CASSAGQGWRFYNEQFF.

The chain is built from TRBV19 and TRBJ2-7; tentatively, D is TRBD2 (6 bases). This CDR3 region has 14 residues. With 3 bases removed from V and 5 bases from J, the gap between germline ends came to 14 bases. Germline V gene lookup returns CDR1 LNHDA and CDR2 SQIVND (reference sequence). CDR3 in DNA: TGTGCCAGTAGTATGGGGGGTACAAGGAACGAGCAGTACTTC. It specifies CASSMGGTRNEQYF.

V gene TRBV28 combines with J gene TRBJ1-3; the D gene is possibly TRBD1 (6 bases). V lost 5 bases to trimming and J lost 4 bases, with 12 bases between them. The CDR3 sequence is 14 residues long. The germline V gene has CDR1 MDHEN and CDR2 SYDVKM. CDR3 amino acids: CASSDSGTGNTIYF. The DNA for the CDR3 is TGTGCCAGCAGTGACTCCGGGACAGGAAACACCATATATTTT.

The V and J genes are TRBV21-1 and TRBJ2-6; the DNA was not used to check the table's D call, TRBD1. TRBV21-1 is tagged as a pseudogene. This CDR3 contains 22 residues. CDR3 nucleotides: TGTGCCAGCAGCAAAGAAGGGGGGACAGGGTTATTTTTACACTCTGGGGCCAACGTCCTGACTTTC. This codes for CASSKEGGTGLFLHSGANVLTF.